Listed below are T cell receptor beta chains from one sample, sequenced in a study of cytomegalovirus exposure and HLA in healthy donors. Profiling relied on immunoSEQ multiplex PCR, and the TCRdb table lists in-frame clones only, not all of them. Of fewer than 130,000 clones listed, over 60% are singletons. The specimen was PBMCs. Source of these receptors: a woman younger than 45 in good health and CMV-seronegative. Both conserved end residues are part of each CDR3. A D gene is named only where the DNA matches it firmly. The listing skips clone size in some rows; elsewhere it reads once, few, many or a size class.

V	D	J	length	size	DNA	CDR3
TRBV30	TRBD2	TRBJ2-1	14	.	TGTGCGGGGGGGAGCGGGGGGGCCTACAATGAGCAGTTCTTC	CAGGSGGAYNEQFF
TRBV7-2	.	TRBJ1-2	15	.	TGTGCCAGCAGCTCCCGGGGTAAATTGGACTATGGCTACACCTTC	CASSSRGKLDYGYTF
TRBV4-3	TRBD1	TRBJ1-4	17	large	TGCGCCAGCAGCCAAGTCGCAGAGAGAGACAGGGATGAAAAACTGTTTTTT	CASSQVAERDRDEKLFF
TRBV10-3	TRBD1	TRBJ2-2	14	.	TGTGCCATCAGAGGGACAGCGAACACCGGGGAGCTGTTTTTT	CAIRGTANTGELFF
TRBV4-3	.	TRBJ2-3	15	.	TGCGCCAGCAGCCAAGCAGCGGAAGAGGGCGATACGCAGTATTTT	CASSQAAEEGDTQYF
TRBV10-1	TRBD1	TRBJ2-7	12	few	TGCGCCAGCAGTCCAGGGGGCTACGAGCAGTACTTC	CASSPGGYEQYF
TRBV28	.	TRBJ2-3	15	.	TGTGCCAGCAGCCCGGCGGGGTTGGAGTCAGATACGCAGTATTTT	CASSPAGLESDTQYF
TRBV6-1	.	TRBJ2-2	15	.	TGTGCCAGCAGTGCCGGGACACTGAACACCGGGGAGCTGTTTTTT	CASSAGTLNTGELFF
TRBV27	.	TRBJ1-5	14	once	TGTGCCAGCAGTTTCCTGCAGGGTGGTCAGCCCCAGCATTTT	CASSFLQGGQPQHF
TRBV28	.	TRBJ1-5	15	.	TGTGCCAGCAGTGCCAGGGGCCACGACAATCAGCCCCAGCATTTT	CASSARGHDNQPQHF
TRBV7-3	.	TRBJ2-1	14	few	TGTGCCAGCAGCTTAAAACCTCTTGGGGGGGAGCAGTTCTTC	CASSLKPLGGEQFF
TRBV27	.	TRBJ1-1	14	.	TGTGCCAGCAGTTTAACAGCGGGACTTACTGAAGCTTTCTTT	CASSLTAGLTEAFF
TRBV30	TRBD1	TRBJ1-6	13	.	TGTGCCAGCACCCGGGACAGTGGTCTAGCCCTCCACTTT	CASTRDSGLALHF
TRBV6-5	TRBD1	TRBJ1-4	14	.	TGTGCCAGCAGTTGGGACAGAACTAATGAAAAACTGTTTTTT	CASSWDRTNEKLFF
TRBV6-4	TRBD1	TRBJ1-4	16	.	TGTGCCAGCAGCTACAGGAGGACAGGGAAGGATGAAAAACTGTTTTTT	CASSYRRTGKDEKLFF
TRBV30	.	TRBJ1-2	12	few	TGTGCCTGGAGTGACGGGAGGGATGGCTACACCTTC	CAWSDGRDGYTF
TRBV6-5	TRBD2	TRBJ2-7	15	.	TGTGCCAGCAGTCCCTGGACTAGCGCCACCTACGAGCAGTACTTC	CASSPWTSATYEQYF
TRBV4-3	TRBD2	TRBJ2-1	17	once	TGCGCCAGCAGCCTGTCCCTAGCGGGAGGCAGGATCAATGAGCAGTTCTTC	CASSLSLAGGRINEQFF
TRBV29-1	TRBD2	TRBJ2-1	17	.	TGCAGCGTTGCACCCAGGTGGGCTAGCGGGACCTCCAATGAGCAGTTCTTC	CSVAPRWASGTSNEQFF
TRBV6-1	TRBD2	TRBJ2-7	14	few	TGTGCCAGCAGTGAACTGGGGGGGACGTACGAGCAGTACTTC	CASSELGGTYEQYF
TRBV9	.	TRBJ2-7	15	.	TGTGCCAGCAGCGTAGCGGCGGGTTGGGCCTACGAGCAGTACTTC	CASSVAAGWAYEQYF
TRBV19	TRBD2	TRBJ2-1	15	.	TGTGCCAGTACCGGGGGACTAGCGCGTTACAATGAGCAGTTCTTC	CASTGGLARYNEQFF
TRBV18	.	TRBJ2-5	14	few	TGTGCCAGCTCACCACAAGCGGGCCCAGAGACCCAGTACTTC	CASSPQAGPETQYF
TRBV7-9	.	TRBJ2-1	13	.	TGTGCCAGCAGCTACTATCTCCGGGATGAGCAGTTCTTC	CASSYYLRDEQFF
TRBV29-1	TRBD2	TRBJ2-1	13	few	TGCAGCGTCGCCGGGACTAGCGGCAATGAGCAGTTCTTC	CSVAGTSGNEQFF
TRBV6-1	TRBD1	TRBJ2-7	14	.	TGTGCCAGCAGTTCCGGCAGGGGGCCTTACGAGCAGTACTTC	CASSSGRGPYEQYF
TRBV5-4	.	TRBJ2-2	15	.	TGTGCCAGCAGCTTGGAAGGGGTCACCACCGGGGAGCTGTTTTTT	CASSLEGVTTGELFF
TRBV2	TRBD1	TRBJ2-5	13	few	TGTGCCAGCAGGGACAGGACCCGGGAGACCCAGTACTTC	CASRDRTRETQYF
TRBV29-1	.	TRBJ1-2	14	.	TGCAGCGTTGAAGGGGGAACAGGGACGGGGGGCTACACCTTC	CSVEGGTGTGGYTF
TRBV28	.	TRBJ1-5	14	once	TGTGCCAGCAGTTTATATCCCGGGGTTCAGCCCCAGCATTTT	CASSLYPGVQPQHF
TRBV7-8	TRBD1	TRBJ2-7	18	.	TGTGCCAGCAGCCCCTTCCCCCCTTCGGACCAGGGGGCCTACGAGCAGTACTTC	CASSPFPPSDQGAYEQYF
TRBV29-1	.	TRBJ2-3	14	.	TGCAGCGTGGGCGCCCGGAAAAGCACAGATACGCAGTATTTT	CSVGARKSTDTQYF
TRBV6-5	.	TRBJ1-1	14	.	TGTGCCAGCAGTTTTAAGAGGGCGATCACTGAAGCTTTCTTT	CASSFKRAITEAFF
TRBV28	.	TRBJ2-7	16	few	TGTGCCAGCAGTCGCAATCGACTAGGAAAGTCCTACGAGCAGTACTTC	CASSRNRLGKSYEQYF
TRBV11-2	.	TRBJ1-4	14	few	TGTGCCAGCGCCCTCCAGGGCCGGAATGAAAAACTGTTTTTT	CASALQGRNEKLFF
TRBV6-5	.	TRBJ2-1	15	.	TGTGCCAGCAGTTACGCGGGGACCCCGTGGGATGAGCAGTTCTTC	CASSYAGTPWDEQFF